Listed here are 27 T cell receptor beta chains from one sample, sequenced in a study of CD8+ T cells in alopecia areata. Sample treatment: oral pan-JAK inhibitor, 5-10 mg twice daily. Extraction and reverse transcription of RNA yielded cDNA as the sequencing template. The protocol was immunoSEQ multiplex PCR, while the TCRdb copy is restricted to in-frame clones and leaves out a portion. The sample comprises 200,000 or so clones, about 62% of which are singletons, and under 7% rests with the top ten. The sample was CD4+ T cells sorted from blood, taken at week 24, from a patient treated with tofacitinib. These TCRs come from a human donor with alopecia areata.

The chain joins TRBV19 to TRBJ1-1; D not resolved. The CDR3 consists of 15 residues. Looked up from germline, CDR1 is LNHDA and CDR2 is SQIVND (reference sequence). V was trimmed by 4 bases and J by 0 bases, leaving 12 bases between them. In DNA form, the CDR3 reads TGTGCCAGTAGTAGCCAGTCAACTATGAACACTGAAGCTTTCTTT. This codes for CASSSQSTMNTEAFF. The full variable domain, in which reference TRBV19 and TRBJ1-1 provide the parts outside the CDR3, is DGGITQSPKYLFRKEGQNVTLSCEQNLNHDAMYWYRQDPGQGLRLIYYSQIVNDFQKGDIAEGYSVSREKKESFPLTVTSAQKNPTAFYLCASSSQSTMNTEAFFGQGTRLTVV.

The chain links TRBV15 to TRBJ2-4; 9 nucleotides align to TRBD2. This CDR3 has 17 amino acids. The V segment lost 3 bases and the J segment 6 bases; nucleotides outside the gene matches: 12. Germline V CDR1 and CDR2: LNHNV, YYDKDF (reference sequence). Here the CDR3 DNA reads TGTGCCACCAGCAGTCTTGCGGGGGGGATTTTGGGAAACATTCAGTACTTC. Its translation: CATSSLAGGILGNIQYF. The whole variable domain, remainder taken from reference TRBV15 and TRBJ2-4, is DAMVIQNPRYQVTQFGKPVTLSCSQTLNHNVMYWYQQKSSQAPKLLFHYYDKDFNNEADTPDNFQSRRPNTSFCFLDIRSPGLGDTAMYLCATSSLAGGILGNIQYFGAGTRLSVL.

V gene TRBV4-1 combines with J gene TRBJ2-2, with 7 bases matching TRBD1. CDR1 is MGHRA and CDR2 is YSYEKL in the germline V gene. The CDR3 contains 17 residues. V was pared by 3 bases and J by 5 bases, with 12 bases of the junction left unmatched. The CDR3 here is CASSHPPWTGGTGELFF. The CDR3 DNA reads TGCGCCAGCAGCCATCCCCCCTGGACAGGAGGTACCGGGGAGCTGTTTTTT.

The rearrangement links TRBV30 to TRBJ2-6; the D gene is possibly TRBD2 (6 bases). The CDR3 spans 15 residues. Trimming stripped 2 bases from V and 3 bases from J, with 11 bases between. Germline V lookup: CDR1 GTSNPN, CDR2 SVGIG (reference sequence). DNA for the CDR3: TGTGCCTGGAGTCACGGAGGGGATGGGGCCAACGTCCTGACTTTC. Translating it yields CAWSHGGDGANVLTF.

A few counts support this clone. J is TRBJ1-5 and V is TRBV30; 8 bases are a match to TRBD1. This CDR3 has 13 amino acids. V shed 3 bases, J shed 2 bases, and the junction held 0 bases outside the gene matches. In germline, CDR1 is GTSNPN, CDR2 SVGIG (reference sequence). This CDR3 is CAWRDRGNQPQHF. In DNA, the CDR3 is TGTGCCTGGAGGGACAGGGGCAATCAGCCCCAGCATTTT. Together with reference TRBV30 and TRBJ1-5, the CDR3 gives the full variable domain: SQTIHQWPATLVQPVGSPLSLECTVEGTSNPNLYWYRQAAGRGLQLLFYSVGIGQISSEVPQNLSASRPQDRQFILSSKKLLLSDSGFYLCAWRDRGNQPQHFGDGTRLSIL.

This chain connects TRBV25-1 to TRBJ2-1; 8 nucleotides line up with TRBD1. After removal of 4 bases from V and 8 bases from J, the junction contained 7 bases not matched to a gene. The CDR3 is 14 amino acids. From germline, CDR1 is MGHDK and CDR2 SYGVNS. CDR3 nucleotide sequence: TGTGCCAGCAGTGTCCAGGGGGCTATCGATGAGCAGTTCTTC. It encodes CASSVQGAIDEQFF.

The CDR3: CSVDRATDTQYF. The CDR3 region has the DNA TGCAGCGTGGACAGGGCCACAGATACGCAGTATTTT. This chain connects TRBV29-1 to TRBJ2-3, with 8 positions matching TRBD1. V lost 6 bases to trimming and J lost 2 bases; unmatched junction nucleotides: 1. The CDR3 is 12 residues long. CDR1 SQVTM and CDR2 ANQGSEA come from the germline V gene.

The chain employs TRBV30 and TRBJ1-3, with D unclear. V was clipped by 4 bases and J by 4 bases, with 14 bases between them. Germline V gives CDR1 GTSNPN, CDR2 SVGIG (reference sequence). This CDR3 spans 14 amino acids. The CDR3 nucleotides read TGTGCCTGGATCCCCCTGGGGAGCGGAAACACCATATATTTT. Amino acid sequence: CAWIPLGSGNTIYF.

The chain joins TRBV10-3 to TRBJ1-1, with no clear D. This CDR3 has 11 amino acids. Germline CDR1 reads ENHRY; CDR2 reads SYGVKD. V lost 4 bases, J lost 6 bases, and 6 bases lay in between. The CDR3 loop reads CAISGGSEAFF. CDR3 nucleotide sequence: TGTGCCATCAGTGGGGGATCTGAAGCTTTCTTT.

This chain links TRBV5-1 with TRBJ2-1; possible D gene TRBD1, 6 bases. CDR1 and CDR2 from the germline V gene are SGHRS and YFSETQ. V lost 3 bases and J lost 5, with 24 bases in between. The CDR3 length is 18 residues. The CDR3 loop is CASSSSGPRVAGDNEQFF. CDR3 nucleotide sequence: TGCGCCAGCAGCTCCTCGGGGCCCCGTGTGGCAGGGGACAATGAGCAGTTCTTC.

V and J are TRBV7-2 and TRBJ2-6; D may correspond to TRBD1 or TRBD2 (6 bases each). This CDR3 comprises 16 residues. CDR1 SGHTA and CDR2 FQGNSA come from the germline V gene. Trimming removed 2 bases at V and 0 bases at J, with 8 bases between. CDR3 DNA: TGTGCCAGCAGCTTAAAGGGGGGCTCTGGGGCCAACGTCCTGACTTTC. It encodes CASSLKGGSGANVLTF.

The chain is built from TRBV29-1 and TRBJ2-2; no firm D call. Trimming took 5 bases from V and 3 from J, leaving 16 bases between them. From germline, CDR1 is SQVTM and CDR2 ANQGSEA. The CDR3 sequence is 15 residues long. Here the CDR3 reads CSVRFLRVDTGELFF. The DNA for the CDR3 is TGCAGCGTTCGATTCCTCCGGGTTGACACCGGGGAGCTGTTTTTT.

This clone turned up a few times. The chain combines TRBV13 with TRBJ1-2; D remains unclear. V shed 0 bases and J shed 7 bases, with 15 bases lying between them. Germline assignment: CDR1 PRHDT and CDR2 FYEKMQ (reference sequence). The CDR3 is 15 residues long. CDR3 residues: CASSLGLTHRIGYTF. The DNA for the CDR3 is TGTGCCAGCAGCTTAGGACTTACCCATAGGATTGGCTACACCTTC. Based on the CDR3 plus reference TRBV13 and TRBJ1-2, the full variable domain is AAGVIQSPRHLIKEKRETATLKCYPIPRHDTVYWYQQGPGQDPQFLISFYEKMQSDKGSIPDRFSAQQFSDYHSELNMSSLELGDSALYFCASSLGLTHRIGYTFGSGTRLTVV.

This chain connects TRBV5-1 to TRBJ2-1, with 11 positions matching TRBD2. Trimming removed 0 bases from V and 8 bases from J; junction bases left unmatched: 7. CDR1 SGHRS and CDR2 YFSETQ come from the germline V gene. The CDR3 loop spans 16 amino acids. CDR3 loop: CASSLAGTSGFDEQFF. In DNA form, the CDR3 reads TGCGCCAGCAGCTTGGCCGGGACTAGCGGTTTTGATGAGCAGTTCTTC.

This chain's CDR3 is CASSLTDLEVQFF. CDR3 sequence (DNA): TGTGCCAGCAGTTTAACTGATCTAGAAGTACAGTTCTTC. V usage is TRBV6-5 and J usage is TRBJ2-1; no firm D call. In germline, CDR1 is MNHEY, CDR2 SVGAGI. This CDR3 is 13 amino acids long. The V and J ends lost 4 bases and 13 bases respectively, with 17 bases between them.

In its sample, this clone was seen a few times. The chain employs TRBV9 and TRBJ1-4; no firm D call. V dropped 4 bases and J dropped 8 bases, with 12 bases sitting between them. In germline, CDR1 is SGDLS, CDR2 YYNGEE. This CDR3 region has 13 residues. The CDR3 DNA reads TGTGCCAGCAGCCCCTGGGCGGGCGAAAAACTGTTTTTT. Translation: CASSPWAGEKLFF.

This chain links TRBV4-3 with TRBJ1-2; D is undetermined. Trimming removed 0 bases from V and 2 bases from J, with 10 bases in between. The CDR3 runs 15 residues. Germline V gives CDR1 LGHNA, CDR2 YSLEER. CDR3 sequence (DNA): TGCGCCAGCAGCCAAGAGCTGCAGATCAACTATGGCTACACCTTC. Translating gives CASSQELQINYGYTF.

This chain uses TRBV10-3 with TRBJ1-1, with 7 bases that match TRBD1. The CDR3 has 15 amino acids. The trim removed 5 bases at V and 1 base at J, leaving 7 bases unmatched. Germline V gene sequence: CDR1 ENHRY, CDR2 SYGVKD. The CDR3 DNA follows: TGTGCCATCAGTATAGACAGGGCACGGAACACTGAAGCTTTCTTT. This gives the protein CAISIDRARNTEAFF.

The rearrangement links TRBV27 to TRBJ1-1, with D unclear. Deletions cut 2 bases from V and 7 bases from J, with 5 bases between. Germline V gives CDR1 MNHEY, CDR2 SMNVEV (reference sequence). CDR3 length equals 11 residues. CDR3 in amino acids: CASSLLGEAFF. The CDR3 DNA reads as TGTGCCAGCAGTTTACTGGGTGAAGCTTTCTTT.

The chain recombines TRBV5-4 with TRBJ1-1, with D possibly matching TRBD1 (5 bases). Trimming cost V 4 bases and J 0 bases, with 10 bases left between them. This CDR3 region has 14 residues. Germline CDR1 reads SGHNT; CDR2 reads YYREEE (reference sequence). CDR3 coding DNA: TGTGCCAGCAGCGATCGGGACTTGAACACTGAAGCTTTCTTT. The encoded protein is CASSDRDLNTEAFF.

The chain joins TRBV4-3 to TRBJ2-1; D is undetermined. The CDR3 runs 16 residues. Trimming stripped 0 bases from V and 1 base from J, with 10 bases between. Germline V gene data show CDR1 as LGHNA and CDR2 as YSLEER. The CDR3, as DNA: TGCGCCAGCAGCCAAGATCTAACAGTATCCTACAATGAGCAGTTCTTC. Amino acids: CASSQDLTVSYNEQFF.

CDR3: CASSVAPANIQYF. Written as DNA, the CDR3 is TGTGCCAGCAGCGTAGCGCCAGCTAACATTCAGTACTTC. The chain joins TRBV9 to TRBJ2-4, with no clear D. Per the germline V gene, CDR1 is SGDLS and CDR2 is YYNGEE. The V gene lost 0 bases and the J gene lost 7 bases, with 8 bases spanning the gap. This CDR3 has 13 residues.

This chain links TRBV7-9 with TRBJ2-5, with 8 bases fitting TRBD2. From germline, CDR1 is SEHNR and CDR2 FQNEAQ (reference sequence). The CDR3 length is 17 residues. V shed 4 bases, J shed 2 bases, and the junction held 12 bases outside the gene matches. The DNA for the CDR3 is TGTGCCAGCAGCTATAAGGCCGGGACTAGAGAACAAGAGACCCAGTACTTC. Translating it yields CASSYKAGTREQETQYF.

V gene TRBV5-4 combines with J gene TRBJ2-1, with 8 positions matching TRBD2. Germline CDR1 is SGHNT and CDR2 is YYREEE (reference sequence). The CDR3 is 16 amino acids. With V trimmed by 4 bases and J by 9 bases, 15 bases remained unmatched. The CDR3 coding sequence is TGTGCCAGCAGCCCTTTAGCGGGGCGGGCCGAAAGTGAGCAGTTCTTC. Its translation: CASSPLAGRAESEQFF.

Comment on this clone: Additional DNA sequences in this sample encode the identical CDR3. This chain uses TRBV29-1 with TRBJ2-5, with D unclear. The CDR3 is 10 residues long. In germline, CDR1 is SQVTM, CDR2 ANQGSEA. Trimming stripped 6 bases from V and 2 bases from J, with 4 bases between. CDR3 bases: TGCAGCGTGGCACAAGAGACCCAGTACTTC. Encoded protein: CSVAQETQYF.

This chain links TRBV30 with TRBJ1-2; no clear D gene. The germline V gene encodes CDR1 GTSNPN and CDR2 SVGIG (reference sequence). Between the trimmed V and J ends, which lost 2 bases and 7 bases, there was a span of 17 bases. This CDR3 has 14 amino acids. The CDR3 is CAWSMTWRSPGYTF. DNA of the CDR3: TGTGCCTGGAGTATGACTTGGAGGTCCCCTGGCTACACCTTC. Full variable domain (remainder filled in from reference TRBV30 and TRBJ1-2): SQTIHQWPATLVQPVGSPLSLECTVEGTSNPNLYWYRQAAGRGLQLLFYSVGIGQISSEVPQNLSASRPQDRQFILSSKKLLLSDSGFYLCAWSMTWRSPGYTFGSGTRLTVV.

CDR3 sequence: CASSGREGTEAFF. The CDR3 DNA follows: TGTGCCAGCAGTGGGAGGGAGGGCACTGAAGCTTTCTTT. This chain links TRBV2 with TRBJ1-1, with unresolved D. The V gene's germline CDR1 is SNHLY and CDR2 FYNNEI. Trimming shortened V by 4 bases and J by 4 bases, and 10 bases separated the two germline ends. The CDR3 extends over 13 amino acids.